One and the same sample provided the 29 T cell receptor beta chains below, sequenced in a study of T cells in women clearing cervical HPV infection. Here immunoSEQ multiplex PCR was the method, and the copy in TCRdb shows in-frame clones only, minus some. Its table lists 20,000 to 25,000 clones. The specimen sequenced was blood buffy coat. The receptors come from a woman between 18 and 69 years old with a cervical HPV16 infection that either progressed to CIN3+ or cleared (not recorded which).

A note on this clone: The read gets to within 3 residues of the CDR3 end, and the germline J gene fills in the rest. This rearrangement joins TRBV11-3 to TRBJ2-7; D is unresolved. Germline lookup yields CDR1 SGHNT and CDR2 YENEEA. V was clipped by 0 bases and J by 6 bases, with 15 bases between them. The CDR3 spans 15 residues. The CDR3 region is CASSLEYISSREQYF. The sequenced CDR3 bases are TGTGCCAGCAGCTTAGAGTATATTTCCTCTCGCGAG.

With respect to this clone: The DNA ends 3 residues before the CDR3 does, and the rest of the CDR3 is filled in from the germline J gene. This chain uses TRBV6-2 or TRBV6-3 with TRBJ1-2; 12 bases agree with TRBD1. CDR3 length equals 16 residues. From germline, CDR1 is MNHEY and CDR2 SVGEGT. The CDR3 sequence is CASSYSGTGGALSYTF. CDR3 DNA (partial): TGTGCCAGCAGTTACTCCGGGACAGGGGGCGCATTAAGC.

In the case of this clone: Read data end 3 residues before the CDR3 end; the end is taken from the germline J gene. This chain joins TRBV2 and TRBJ2-2; 8 nucleotides match TRBD1. V trimming: 4 bases; J trimming: 7 bases; junction bases outside the gene matches: 8. Germline loops: CDR1 SNHLY, CDR2 FYNNEI. The CDR3 covers 15 residues. The chain's CDR3 is CASSAPGTGVGELFF. The part of the CDR3 DNA that was read is TGTGCCAGCAGTGCCCCCGGGACAGGTGTCGGGGAG.

Note on this clone: Coverage ceases 3 residues before the CDR3 finishes, and the germline J gene fills in the end. The gene calls are TRBV6-2 or TRBV6-3 and TRBJ2-7; 11 nucleotides agree with TRBD1. Trimming cost V 4 bases and J 2 bases; bases outside gene matches: 10. From germline, CDR1 is MNHEY and CDR2 SVGEGT. This CDR3 is built from 17 residues. The part of the CDR3 DNA that was read is TGTGCCAGCAGTTCCTATACCCCGGGACAGGGGGCCTACGAG. This sequence encodes CASSSYTPGQGAYE. The CDR3 in its entirety is CASSSYTPGQGAYEQYF.

Notes on this clone: Read coverage stops 3 residues before the CDR3 terminus; the germline J gene supplies the remainder. V is TRBV20-1 and J is TRBJ2-6; 7 bases agree with TRBD1. Germline lookup yields CDR1 DFQATT and CDR2 SNEGSKA (reference sequence). The CDR3 has 17 residues. V lost 2 bases and J lost 4; bases outside the gene matches: 11. Here the CDR3 reads CSARRGGDRAGANVLTF. The sequenced CDR3 bases are TGCAGTGCTAGAAGAGGGGGCGACCGCGCCGGGGCCAACGTC.

A note on this clone: The read comes to an end 3 residues before the CDR3 does, leaving the germline J gene to fill in the end. The chain links TRBV13 to TRBJ2-3; a weak D match, TRBD2 (5 bases). Germline CDR1 and CDR2: PRHDT and FYEKMQ (reference sequence). Trimming took off 5 bases at V and 0 bases at J, with 12 bases between the two ends. The CDR3 totals 15 residues. The sequenced part of the CDR3 DNA is TGTGCCAGCAGCCCGAGCGGAGCTAGCACAGATACG. It codes for CASSPSGASTDT. The entire CDR3 protein reads CASSPSGASTDTQYF.

About this clone itself: With the read ending 3 residues before the CDR3 end, the germline J gene is used to fill in that end. The V call is TRBV7-2, the J call TRBJ1-1; D is unclear. V was pared by 6 bases and J by 1 base, with 9 bases between. In germline, CDR1 is SGHTA, CDR2 FQGNSA. The CDR3 runs 13 residues. The part of the CDR3 DNA that was read is TGTGCCAGCAGGCTTGACAAGAACACTGAA. Translating gives CASRLDKNTE. In full, the CDR3 reads CASRLDKNTEAFF.

Comment on this clone: Read sequence stops 3 residues before the CDR3 end, and the germline J gene provides the missing end. The chain links TRBV5-1 to TRBJ1-6; the D gene is possibly TRBD1 (6 bases). The CDR3 is made up of 15 amino acids. Germline V gene data show CDR1 as SGHRS and CDR2 as YFSETQ. With 2 bases removed from V and 1 base from J, the gap between germline ends came to 7 bases. CDR3 sequence: CASSFQGSYNSPLHF. The DNA read from the CDR3 is TGCGCCAGCAGCTTCCAGGGGTCCTATAATTCACCC.

As regards this clone: A read error may produce the germline difference seen at one junction end. The read ends 3 residues early relative to the CDR3; the germline J gene fills the gap. The rearrangement joins TRBV4-2 to TRBJ1-3; tentative D call: TRBD1 (5 bases). This CDR3 is 15 amino acids long. Per germline, CDR1 LGHNA and CDR2 YNFKEQ. The CDR3 DNA, read in part, is TGCGCCAGCAGCCAAGACCCCAGGGTCGAAAACACC. This gives the protein CASSQDPRVENT. The full CDR3 sequence reads CASSQDPRVENTIYF.

With regard to this clone: With the read ending 3 residues before the CDR3 end, the germline J gene is used to fill in that end. The chain employs TRBV7-3 and TRBJ1-6; TRBD1 is a possible D gene (5 bases). The CDR3 is 15 residues long. V was clipped by 5 bases and J by 0 bases, with 8 bases between them. Germline assignment: CDR1 SGHTA and CDR2 FQGTGA. The CDR3 is CASSQGSSYNSPLHF. The CDR3 bases that were read are TGTGCCAGCAGCCAGGGTAGCTCCTATAATTCACCC.

Concerning this clone: The read ends 3 residues before the CDR3 terminus; that terminus is restored from the germline J gene. The chain carries TRBV6-1 and TRBJ2-7, with unresolved D. Germline-derived CDR1 and CDR2 are MNHNS and SASEGT. Trimming shortened V by 4 bases and J by 0 bases, and 13 bases separated the two germline ends. The CDR3 is 15 amino acids. CDR3 bases read: TGTGCCAGCAGTGGGTCAAAGCCAACCTCCTACGAG. Amino acid sequence: CASSGSKPTSYE. The complete CDR3 protein is CASSGSKPTSYEQYF.

Note on this clone: The read halts 3 residues ahead of the CDR3 end, with the missing end drawn from the germline J gene. V is TRBV5-1 and J is TRBJ1-2; 7 nucleotides match TRBD1. The CDR3 consists of 15 residues. CDR1 is SGHRS, CDR2 YFSETQ, per germline. The CDR3 loop is CASSLEPGQSRGYTF. The CDR3 DNA, read in part, is TGCGCCAGCAGCTTAGAACCGGGACAGTCGAGAGGC. Variable domain in full (rest from reference TRBV5-1 and TRBJ1-2): KAGVTQTPRYLIKTRGQQVTLSCSPISGHRSVSWYQQTPGQGLQFLFEYFSETQRNKGNFPGRFSGRQFSNSRSEMNVSTLELGDSALYLCASSLEPGQSRGYTFGSGTRLTVV.

Remarks on this clone: The read terminates 3 residues ahead of where the CDR3 ends, so the germline J gene completes it. The chain uses TRBV19 and TRBJ2-6, with 12 positions matching TRBD2. The germline CDR1 and CDR2 sequences are LNHDA and SQIVND (reference sequence). This CDR3 spans 17 amino acids. Unmatched junction bases numbered 4, after V lost 7 bases and J lost 0 bases. The CDR3 protein is CASIGLAGSSGANVLTF. The DNA read from the CDR3 is TGTGCCAGTATCGGACTAGCGGGAAGCTCTGGGGCCAACGTC.

Concerning this clone: The read ends 3 residues shy of where the CDR3 ends; the end is completed using the germline J gene. The chain carries TRBV12-3 or TRBV12-4 and TRBJ2-1; 9 bases are shared with TRBD2. This CDR3 has 15 residues. Trimming took 3 bases from V and 6 from J; bases not matched to a gene: 6. CDR3 bases read: TGTGCCAGCAGTTTGGCTACTAGCGGGCCCAATGAG. It is translated as CASSLATSGPNE. The entire CDR3 sequence reads CASSLATSGPNEQFF.

On this clone: Relative to the germline gene, one junction end is altered; a read error may explain this. From the germline J gene comes the end of the CDR3, since the read stops 3 residues before it. This chain uses TRBV4-2 with TRBJ2-2, with D unresolved. Germline-derived CDR1 and CDR2 are LGHNA and YNFKEQ. This CDR3 comprises 16 residues. The CDR3 here is CASSPSSRVYTGELFF. CDR3 DNA (partial): TGCGCCAGCAGCCCTAGTAGCCGGGTGTACACCGGGGAG.

Notes on this clone: The read ends 3 residues early relative to the CDR3; the germline J gene fills the gap. V is TRBV7-9 and J is TRBJ1-1; D ambiguous. The CDR3 extends over 13 amino acids. V was clipped by 2 bases and J by 3 bases, with 7 bases between them. The germline gives CDR1 SEHNR, CDR2 FQNEAQ (reference sequence). CDR3 protein: CASSLSEYTEAFF. CDR3 bases read: TGTGCCAGCAGCTTATCAGAGTACACTGAA.

Comments on this clone: The read finishes 3 residues shy of the CDR3 end, and the germline J gene is used to complete it. V gene TRBV5-1 combines with J gene TRBJ2-1, with 9 bases fitting TRBD2. Germline assignment: CDR1 SGHRS and CDR2 YFSETQ. This CDR3 has 15 amino acids. J was trimmed by 8 bases and V by 0 bases; bases with no gene match: 6. The sequenced CDR3 bases are TGCGCCAGCAGCTTGGAAGGGACTAGCACCCATGAG. This translates into CASSLEGTSTHE. The full CDR3 protein is CASSLEGTSTHEQFF.

With regard to this clone: The read ends 3 residues before the CDR3 terminus; that terminus is restored from the germline J gene. This sequence joins TRBV2 and TRBJ2-7, with 8 nucleotides matching TRBD2. The CDR3 runs 14 residues. The J segment lost 4 bases and the V segment lost 7 bases, leaving 9 bases of the junction unmatched. Germline CDR1 and CDR2: SNHLY and FYNNEI. The CDR3 DNA, read in part, is TGTGCCAGCACCCTTTACGGGGGGGGGTACGAG. This translates into CASTLYGGGYE. The full-length CDR3 reads as CASTLYGGGYEQYF.

Concerning this clone: The DNA ends 3 residues before the CDR3 does, and the rest of the CDR3 is filled in from the germline J gene. The chain uses TRBV20-1 and TRBJ1-1; D gene ambiguous. The CDR3 covers 12 residues. The germline V gene has CDR1 DFQATT and CDR2 SNEGSKA (reference sequence). CDR3 protein: CSARVRNLNAFF. The DNA read from the CDR3 is TGCAGTGCTAGGGTCCGTAATCTAAAC.

Notes on this clone: The CDR3 end is not reached by the read, which stops 3 residues before it; the germline J gene fills it in. This chain joins TRBV30 and TRBJ1-5; no clear D. The CDR3 contains 15 residues. The V end was cut by 5 bases, the J end by 3 bases, with 17 bases between. The germline gives CDR1 GTSNPN, CDR2 SVGIG (reference sequence). Incomplete CDR3 DNA: TGTGCCTGGTGGAGTGGCAGGCTCCACAATCAGCCC. Its protein product is CAWWSGRLHNQP. The whole CDR3 protein is CAWWSGRLHNQPQHF.

About this clone: Read data end 3 residues before the CDR3 end; the end is taken from the germline J gene. This rearrangement joins TRBV5-1 to TRBJ2-2, with D tentatively TRBD1 (5 bases). There are 14 residues in the CDR3. V was pared by 4 bases and J by 1 base, with 8 bases between. Per the germline V gene, CDR1 is SGHRS and CDR2 is YFSETQ. The part of the CDR3 DNA that was read is TGCGCCAGCAGCCTGCAGGGGAACACCGGGGAG. Protein product: CASSLQGNTGE. The full-length CDR3 reads as CASSLQGNTGELFF.

CDR3 loop: CASSGGNSNQPQHF. Partial CDR3 DNA: TGTGCCAGCAGTGGGGGCAATAGCAATCAGCCC. V is TRBV2 and J is TRBJ1-5, with D possibly TRBD1 on 5 matching bases. The sequence runs out 3 residues before the end of the CDR3; the remainder is reconstructed from the germline J gene. The CDR3 is 14 amino acids. V was cut by 4 bases and J by 0 bases, with 7 bases left in between. From germline, CDR1 is SNHLY and CDR2 FYNNEI.

Notes on this clone: Read sequence stops 3 residues before the CDR3 end, and the germline J gene provides the missing end. This chain joins TRBV11-1 and TRBJ2-7, with 8 bases aligning to TRBD1. V trimming: 5 bases; J trimming: 6 bases; junction bases outside the gene matches: 9. The germline V gene has CDR1 SGHAT and CDR2 FQDESV (reference sequence). The CDR3 runs to 14 residues. The CDR3 region is CASSLRTGWGEQYF. The CDR3 bases that were read are TGTGCCAGCAGCCTACGGACAGGGTGGGGCGAG.

Here the CDR3 reads CASSFAANPYEQYF. CDR3 DNA, as far as it was read: TGTGCCAGCAGCTTCGCGGCCAATCCCTACGAG. This chain joins TRBV13 and TRBJ2-7; D is unclear. The read falls 3 residues short of the CDR3 end, and the missing part is taken from the germline J gene. CDR3 length equals 14 residues. V lost 3 bases, J lost 2 bases, and 11 bases lay in between. Germline V lookup: CDR1 PRHDT, CDR2 FYEKMQ (reference sequence).

On this clone: The CDR3 end lies 3 residues beyond the end of the read and is filled in from the germline J gene. This sequence joins TRBV2 and TRBJ1-6, with D possibly matching TRBD1 (6 bases). The CDR3 loop spans 14 amino acids. Trimming removed 5 bases from V and 8 bases from J, with 13 bases in between. CDR1 SNHLY and CDR2 FYNNEI come from the germline V gene. The part of the CDR3 DNA that was read is TGTGCCAGCAGTAACAGGGTCGGGGATTCACCC. Residues: CASSNRVGDSP. The CDR3, in full, reads CASSNRVGDSPLHF.

A word on this clone: Read sequence stops 3 residues before the CDR3 end, and the germline J gene provides the missing end. The genes are TRBV7-6 and TRBJ1-1; perhaps TRBD1 as D (5 bases). CDR1 is SGHVS and CDR2 is FNYEAQ in the germline V gene. The CDR3 has 17 amino acids. V was cut by 1 base and J by 4 bases, with 19 bases left in between. CDR3 DNA, as far as it was read: TGTGCCAGCAGCTTAGGATTCGGGGGGGTTTTAATCACTGAA. This codes for CASSLGFGGVLITE. The whole CDR3 sequence is CASSLGFGGVLITEAFF.

For this clone: The read terminates 3 residues ahead of where the CDR3 ends, so the germline J gene completes it. The chain recombines TRBV18 with TRBJ1-1; D may be TRBD1 (6 bases). Trimming cost V 5 bases and J 4 bases, with 17 bases left between them. In germline, CDR1 is KGHSH, CDR2 LQKENI. The CDR3 sequence is 15 residues long. Partial CDR3 DNA: TGTGCCAGCTCATCGGACAGTCAGGGGATCACTGAA. Protein product: CASSSDSQGITE. The full CDR3 sequence reads CASSSDSQGITEAFF. Full variable domain (missing parts from reference TRBV18 and TRBJ1-1): NAGVMQNPRHLVRRRGQEARLRCSPMKGHSHVYWYRQLPEEGLKFMVYLQKENIIDESGMPKERFSAEFPKEGPSILRIQQVVRGDSAAYFCASSSDSQGITEAFFGQGTRLTVV.

On this clone: The DNA ends 3 residues before the CDR3 does, and the rest of the CDR3 is filled in from the germline J gene. The V gene is TRBV14, the J gene TRBJ2-5; tentatively, D is TRBD1 (5 bases). Trimming removed 1 base from V and 5 bases from J, with 14 bases in between. The germline CDR1 and CDR2 sequences are SGHDN and FVKESK. There are 15 residues in the CDR3. Partial CDR3 DNA: TGTGCCAGCAGCCAAGGGGTGTCAGGGATGGAGACC. It codes for CASSQGVSGMET. The entire CDR3 protein is CASSQGVSGMETQYF.

On this clone itself: The read ends 3 residues early relative to the CDR3; the germline J gene fills the gap. The chain uses TRBV9 and TRBJ1-1, with D maybe TRBD1 (5 bases). The germline V gene has CDR1 SGDLS and CDR2 YYNGEE. This CDR3 has 13 residues. CDR3 sequence: CASSEEGRTEAFF. The sequenced CDR3 bases are TGTGCCAGCAGCGAGGAAGGACGGACAGAA.